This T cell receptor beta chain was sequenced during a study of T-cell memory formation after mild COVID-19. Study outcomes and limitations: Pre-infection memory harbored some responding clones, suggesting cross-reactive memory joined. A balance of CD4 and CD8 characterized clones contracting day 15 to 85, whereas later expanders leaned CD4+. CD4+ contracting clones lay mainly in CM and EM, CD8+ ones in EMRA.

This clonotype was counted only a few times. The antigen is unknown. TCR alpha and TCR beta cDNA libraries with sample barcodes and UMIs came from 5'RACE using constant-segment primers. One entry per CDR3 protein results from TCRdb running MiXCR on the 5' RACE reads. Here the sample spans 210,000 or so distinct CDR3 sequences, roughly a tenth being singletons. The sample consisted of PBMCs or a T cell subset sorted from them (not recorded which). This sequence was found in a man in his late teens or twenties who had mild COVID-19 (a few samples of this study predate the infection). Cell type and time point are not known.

The CDR3 nucleotides read TGCGCCAGCAGCTCGGTGGGGGGCCGGGCAGATACGCAGTATTTT. Translating gives CASSSVGGRADTQYF. The rearrangement uses TRBV5-1 and TRBJ2-3; D may correspond to TRBD1 or TRBD2 (6 bases each). Germline values: CDR1 SGHRS, CDR2 YFSETQ. The CDR3 extends over 15 amino acids. Trimming took 3 bases from V and 4 from J, leaving 15 bases between them.